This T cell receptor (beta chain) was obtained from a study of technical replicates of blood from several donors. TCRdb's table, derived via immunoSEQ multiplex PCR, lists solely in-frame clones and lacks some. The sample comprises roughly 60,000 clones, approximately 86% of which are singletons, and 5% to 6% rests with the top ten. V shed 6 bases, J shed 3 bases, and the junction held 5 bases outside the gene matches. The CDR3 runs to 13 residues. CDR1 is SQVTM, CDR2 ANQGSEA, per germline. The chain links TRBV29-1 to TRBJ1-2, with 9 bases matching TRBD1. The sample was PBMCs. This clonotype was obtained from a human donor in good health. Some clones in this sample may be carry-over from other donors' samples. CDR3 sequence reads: CSVVGTGYYGYTF. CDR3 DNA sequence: TGCAGCGTAGTAGGGACAGGGTACTATGGCTACACCTTC.